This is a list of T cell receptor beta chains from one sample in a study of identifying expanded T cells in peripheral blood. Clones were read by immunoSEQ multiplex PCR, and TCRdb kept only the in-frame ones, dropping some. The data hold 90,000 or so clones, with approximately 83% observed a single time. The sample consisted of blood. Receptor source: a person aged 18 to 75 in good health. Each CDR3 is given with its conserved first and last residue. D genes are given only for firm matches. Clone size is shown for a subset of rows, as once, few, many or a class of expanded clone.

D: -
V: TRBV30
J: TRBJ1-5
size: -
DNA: TGTGCCTGGAGTGTAAGGGGGAATCAGCCCCAGCATTTT
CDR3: CAWSVRGNQPQHF

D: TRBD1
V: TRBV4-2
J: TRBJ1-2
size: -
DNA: TGTGCCAGCAGCTTAAGGACAGGGATGGACTATGGCTACACCTTC
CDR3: CASSLRTGMDYGYTF

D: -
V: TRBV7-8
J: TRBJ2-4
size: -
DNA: TGTGCCAGCAAACGGTTAGGAGGAAACATTCAGTACTTC
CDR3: CASKRLGGNIQYF

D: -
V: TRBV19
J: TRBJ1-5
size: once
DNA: TGTGCCAGTAGTATTCACTCGTATAATCAGCCCCAGCATTTT
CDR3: CASSIHSYNQPQHF

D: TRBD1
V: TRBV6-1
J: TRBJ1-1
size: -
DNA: TGTGCCAGCAGTGACGGACAGGGCCACACTGAAGCTTTCTTT
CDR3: CASSDGQGHTEAFF

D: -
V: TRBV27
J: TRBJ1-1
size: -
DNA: TGTGCCAGCCTCCGTCCGGGGTTGGATAACACTGAAGCTTTCTTT
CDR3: CASLRPGLDNTEAFF

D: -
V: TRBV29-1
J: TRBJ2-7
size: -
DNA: TGCAGCGTAAGGTTTTCCTACGAGCAGTACTTC
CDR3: CSVRFSYEQYF

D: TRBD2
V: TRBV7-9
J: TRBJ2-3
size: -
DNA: TGTGCCAGCAGCTTAGGCCTAGCGGGGGCCACCACAGATACGCAGTATTTT
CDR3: CASSLGLAGATTDTQYF

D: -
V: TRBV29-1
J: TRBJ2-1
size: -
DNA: TGCAGCGTTGTCGCGGGGTGGGGTGAGCAGTTCTTC
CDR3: CSVVAGWGEQFF

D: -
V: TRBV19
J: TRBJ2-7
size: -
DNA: TGTGCCAGTAGTATAGTAGGGGACGGCCCCTACGAGCAGTACTTC
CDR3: CASSIVGDGPYEQYF

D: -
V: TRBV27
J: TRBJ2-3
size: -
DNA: TGTGCCAGCAGTTCCCGAGCGGACTTCACAGATACGCAGTATTTT
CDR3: CASSSRADFTDTQYF

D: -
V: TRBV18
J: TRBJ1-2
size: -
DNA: TGTGCCAGCTCGAGCGGGACGGGGAACTATGGCTACACCTTC
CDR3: CASSSGTGNYGYTF

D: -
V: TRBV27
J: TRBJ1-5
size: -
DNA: TGTGCCAGCAGGCTCAATAGCGTAGGGGCCCAGCCCCAGCATTTT
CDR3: CASRLNSVGAQPQHF

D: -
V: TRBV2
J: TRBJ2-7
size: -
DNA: TGTGCCAGCAGTGGACTATGGACCGAGCAGTACTTC
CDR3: CASSGLWTEQYF

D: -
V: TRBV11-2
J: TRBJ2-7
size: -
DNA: TGTGCCAGCAGCTTAATTCGGGGAGTAGGGTACTTC
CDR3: CASSLIRGVGYF

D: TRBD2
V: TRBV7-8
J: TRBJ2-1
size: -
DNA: TGTGCCAGCAGCTCGGGACTAGTTCAGTACAATGAGCAGTTCTTC
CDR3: CASSSGLVQYNEQFF

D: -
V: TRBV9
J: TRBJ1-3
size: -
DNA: TGTGCCAGCAAAGGGGCAGGAAACACCATATATTTT
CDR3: CASKGAGNTIYF

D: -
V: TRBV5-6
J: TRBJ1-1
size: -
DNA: TGTGCCAGCAGCCCCCCGGACGGGTGGAGGGCTGAAGCTTTCTTT
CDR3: CASSPPDGWRAEAFF

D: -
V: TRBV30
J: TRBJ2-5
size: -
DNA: TGTGCCTGGAGTTACGAAACCCAGTACTTC
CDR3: CAWSYETQYF